The clone carrying this T cell receptor (beta chain) has just one count. Data came from immunoSEQ multiplex PCR; TCRdb stores just in-frame clones and leaves some out. Here the sample spans roughly 300,000 clones, 70% to 90% being singletons. The entry originates in a study of blood T cell repertoires in COVID-19. Material for sequencing was PBMCs or T cells enriched from blood (not recorded which). The TCR comes from a woman aged 25 to 39 who had recovered from COVID-19.

The CDR3 DNA sequence: TGTGCCAGCAGTTCCCCGACAGGGGGTCCCTATGGCTACACCTTC. Encoded protein: CASSSPTGGPYGYTF. V usage is TRBV28 and J usage is TRBJ1-2, with 9 nucleotides matching TRBD1. The CDR3 loop spans 15 amino acids. After removal of 4 bases from V and 4 bases from J, the junction contained 7 bases not matched to a gene. CDR1 and CDR2 (germline): MDHEN, SYDVKM.